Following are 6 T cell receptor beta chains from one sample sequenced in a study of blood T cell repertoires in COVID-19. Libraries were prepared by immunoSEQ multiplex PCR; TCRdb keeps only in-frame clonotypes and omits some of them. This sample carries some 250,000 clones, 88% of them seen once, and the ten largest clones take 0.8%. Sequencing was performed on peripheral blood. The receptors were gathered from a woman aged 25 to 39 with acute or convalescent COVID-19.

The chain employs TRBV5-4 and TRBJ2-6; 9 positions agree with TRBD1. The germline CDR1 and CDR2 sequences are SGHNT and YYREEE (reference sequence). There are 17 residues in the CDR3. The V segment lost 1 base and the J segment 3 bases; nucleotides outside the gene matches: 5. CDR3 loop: CASSLKQGADGANVLTF. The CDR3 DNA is TGTGCCAGCAGCTTGAAACAGGGGGCTGATGGGGCCAACGTCCTGACTTTC.

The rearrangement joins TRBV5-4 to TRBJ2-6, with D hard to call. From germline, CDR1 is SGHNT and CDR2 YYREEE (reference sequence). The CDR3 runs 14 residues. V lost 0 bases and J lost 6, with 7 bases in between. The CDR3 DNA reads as TGTGCCAGCAGCTTGGAAATATCGGCCAACGTCCTGACTTTC. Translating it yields CASSLEISANVLTF.

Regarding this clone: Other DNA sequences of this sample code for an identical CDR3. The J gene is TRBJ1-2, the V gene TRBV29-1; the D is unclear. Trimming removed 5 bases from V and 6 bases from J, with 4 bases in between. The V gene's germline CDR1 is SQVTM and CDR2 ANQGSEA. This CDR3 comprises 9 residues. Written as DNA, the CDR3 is TGCAGCGTTTCAGATGGCTACACCTTC. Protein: CSVSDGYTF.

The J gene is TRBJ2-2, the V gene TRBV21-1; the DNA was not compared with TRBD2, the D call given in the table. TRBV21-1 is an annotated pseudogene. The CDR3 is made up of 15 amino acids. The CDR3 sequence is CASSNRVLNTGELFF. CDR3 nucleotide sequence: TGTGCCAGCAGCAACCGGGTCCTAAACACCGGGGAGCTGTTTTTT.

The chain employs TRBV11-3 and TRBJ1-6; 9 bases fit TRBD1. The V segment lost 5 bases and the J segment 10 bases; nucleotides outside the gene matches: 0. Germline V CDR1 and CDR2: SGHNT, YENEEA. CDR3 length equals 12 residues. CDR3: CASSTGGSPLHF. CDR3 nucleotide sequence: TGTGCCAGCAGCACAGGGGGCTCACCCCTCCACTTT.

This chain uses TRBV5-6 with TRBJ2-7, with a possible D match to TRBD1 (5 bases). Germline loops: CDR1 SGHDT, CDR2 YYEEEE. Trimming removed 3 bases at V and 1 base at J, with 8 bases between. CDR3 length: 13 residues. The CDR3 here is CASSSDNSYEQYF. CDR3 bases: TGTGCCAGCAGCTCGGACAATTCCTACGAGCAGTACTTC. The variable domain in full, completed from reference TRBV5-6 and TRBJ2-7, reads DAGVTQSPTHLIKTRGQQVTLRCSPKSGHDTVSWYQQALGQGPQFIFQYYEEEERQRGNFPDRFSGHQFPNYSSELNVNALLLGDSALYLCASSSDNSYEQYFGPGTRLTVT.